A selection of T cell receptor beta chains follows, all from one sample in a study of spatial heterogeneity in lung cancer. TCRdb re-derived calls from the 5' RACE reads in MiXCR, one entry per CDR3 protein. The data show around 2,000 distinct CDR3 sequences, 24% seen once. Here the sequenced sample was normal lung tissue next to the tumor, taken at surgery. Receptor source: a male donor with early-stage non-small cell lung cancer. The CDR3 runs from the conserved cysteine through the conserved F or W. Fields, in order: clone size, D gene, J gene, V gene, CDR3 DNA, CDR3 protein. D genes are given only for firm matches. The size field is filled for only some rows; it gives once, few, many or a size class.

>many|TRBD2|TRBJ2-1|TRBV5-6
TGTGCCAGCAGCCAAGGGACTAGCGAGCAGTTCTTC
CASSQGTSEQFF
>few|TRBD1|TRBJ1-1|TRBV5-1
TGCGCCAGCAGCCTGACAGGGGGGGACACTGAAGCTTTCTTT
CASSLTGGDTEAFF
>many|-|TRBJ2-7|TRBV7-2
TGTGCCAGCAGTCCTGACACCGGGGGCGAGCAGTACTTC
CASSPDTGGEQYF
>-|-|TRBJ2-5|TRBV5-1
TGCGCCAGCAGCTTGGGGGCAACCCGGGGAGAGACCCAGTACTTC
CASSLGATRGETQYF
>-|-|TRBJ2-1|TRBV7-2
TGTGCCAGCAGCTTAGAAGGGGGGGCTTACAATGAGCAGTTCTTC
CASSLEGGAYNEQFF
>few|-|TRBJ1-2|TRBV6-5
TGTGCCAGCAGTAAGTTAGGAGGGCTAGGCCGCTACACCTTC
CASSKLGGLGRYTF
>large|TRBD2|TRBJ2-5|TRBV28
TGTGCCAGCAGTCCGAGACTAGCGGGGGGCGGGGAGACCCAGTACTTC
CASSPRLAGGGETQYF
>-|-|TRBJ2-5|TRBV7-9
TGTGCCAGCAGGCGAGACAGCGCGGAGACCCAGTACTTC
CASRRDSAETQYF
>many|-|TRBJ2-5|TRBV28
TGTGCCAGCAGTTTAGGCAGCCATCAAGAGACCCAGTACTTC
CASSLGSHQETQYF
>few|TRBD1|TRBJ2-1|TRBV20-1
TGCAGTGCTCCTGAGGGGGCGCGGCACAATGAGCAGTTCTTC
CSAPEGARHNEQFF
>-|TRBD2|TRBJ2-1|TRBV7-2
TGTGCCAGCAGCTTCGGCGGGGGGCTACCTTACAATGAGCAGTTCTTC
CASSFGGGLPYNEQFF
>large|-|TRBJ2-6|TRBV5-1
TGCGCCAGCACCACCGTTGCAGGCGAGGGGGCCAACGTCCTGACTTTC
CASTTVAGEGANVLTF
>once|-|TRBJ2-3|TRBV20-1
TGCAGTGCGGGAGGAGCCGGGTTCACAGATACGCAGTATTTT
CSAGGAGFTDTQYF
>-|TRBD1|TRBJ2-5|TRBV30
TGTGCCTGGAGAAGTAGGACAGGGCATCAAGAGACCCAGTACTTC
CAWRSRTGHQETQYF
>-|-|TRBJ2-4|TRBV28
TGTGCCAGCAGTCCCGGGCCTACCGGGTTGTACATTCAGTACTTC
CASSPGPTGLYIQYF
>-|-|TRBJ1-3|TRBV6-6
TGTGCCAGCAGTGTACAGGGAGACTCTGGAAACACCATATATTTT
CASSVQGDSGNTIYF
>-|-|TRBJ2-5|TRBV7-8
TGTGCCAGCAGCTATACGCAGACCCAGTACTTC
CASSYTQTQYF
>many|-|TRBJ2-7|TRBV18
TGTGCCAGCTCACCGGCCCCCAACCACGAGCAGTACTTC
CASSPAPNHEQYF
>medium-sized|TRBD1|TRBJ2-5|TRBV27
TGTGCCAGCAGTTCCGGGACAGGGGGCAGGGAGACCCAGTACTTC
CASSSGTGGRETQYF
>-|TRBD1|TRBJ1-5|TRBV2
TGTGCCAGCAGTGAAGGGACAGGGGATCAGCCCCAGCATTTT
CASSEGTGDQPQHF
>many|-|TRBJ2-7|TRBV4-3
TGCGCCAGCAGCCAAGATGAGACAGCCTACGAGCAGTACTTC
CASSQDETAYEQYF
>-|-|TRBJ2-2|TRBV24-1
TGTGCCACCAGTGGGCGCGCCGGGGAGCTGTTTTTT
CATSGRAGELFF
>few|TRBD1|TRBJ1-6|TRBV4-2
TGTGCCAGCCGTGAACAGGGGCGTTCACCCCTCCACTTT
CASREQGRSPLHF
>-|TRBD2|TRBJ2-3|TRBV20-1
TGCAGTGCTAGGGCGGGGGGGGCAGATACGCAGTATTTT
CSARAGGADTQYF
>-|TRBD2|TRBJ2-3|TRBV12-3/TRBV12-4
TGTGCCAGCAGCCGTCTCGGGGGGGCGACAGATACGCAGTATTTT
CASSRLGGATDTQYF
>-|-|TRBJ2-1|TRBV7-2
TGTGCCAGCAGTCGAGGAGTGGCGGGGATTTACAATGAGCAGTTCTTC
CASSRGVAGIYNEQFF
>-|TRBD1|TRBJ1-4|TRBV5-1
TGCGCCAGCAGCTTGCAGGGACAGGAAAAACTGTTTTTT
CASSLQGQEKLFF
>-|-|TRBJ2-7|TRBV5-1
TGCGCCAGCAGCTCCCAGGAAAAAATATCCTACGAGCAGTACTTC
CASSSQEKISYEQYF
>-|-|TRBJ1-1|TRBV5-1
TGCGCCAGCAGCTTGGATGGAGGGTACACTGAAGCTTTCTTT
CASSLDGGYTEAFF
>-|TRBD2|TRBJ2-1|TRBV29-1
TGCAGCGTTGAACAGACTAGCGGGAAGCAGTTCTTC
CSVEQTSGKQFF
>few|-|TRBJ2-1|TRBV7-2
TGTGCCAGCAGACTTACAGGGACCTCCTACAATGAGCAGTTCTTC
CASRLTGTSYNEQFF